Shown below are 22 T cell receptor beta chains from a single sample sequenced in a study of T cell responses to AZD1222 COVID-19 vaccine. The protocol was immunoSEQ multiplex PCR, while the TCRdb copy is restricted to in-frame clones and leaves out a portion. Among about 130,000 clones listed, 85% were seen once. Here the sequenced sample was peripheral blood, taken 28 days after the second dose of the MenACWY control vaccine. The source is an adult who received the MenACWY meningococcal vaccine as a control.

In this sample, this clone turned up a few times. The CDR3 DNA reads TGTGCCAGCAGTGAGGGGGTGTGGGCTGAAGCTTTCTTT. It encodes CASSEGVWAEAFF. The V and J genes are TRBV25-1 and TRBJ1-1, with a weak D call TRBD1 (5 bases). Trimming left V 3 bases short and J 6 bases short, with 11 bases between. There are 13 residues in the CDR3. CDR1 and CDR2 (germline): MGHDK, SYGVNS.

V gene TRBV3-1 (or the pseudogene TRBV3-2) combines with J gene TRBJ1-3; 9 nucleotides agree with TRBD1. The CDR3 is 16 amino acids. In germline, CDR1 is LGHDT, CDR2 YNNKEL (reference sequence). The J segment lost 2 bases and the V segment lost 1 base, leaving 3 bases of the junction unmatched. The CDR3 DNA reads TGTGCCAGCAGCCAAGTGGACAGGGGCCCTGGAAACACCATATATTTT. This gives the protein CASSQVDRGPGNTIYF.

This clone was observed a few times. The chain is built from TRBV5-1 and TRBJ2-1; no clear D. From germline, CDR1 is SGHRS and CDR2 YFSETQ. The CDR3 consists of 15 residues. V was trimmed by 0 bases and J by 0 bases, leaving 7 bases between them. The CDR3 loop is CASSLEGSSYNEQFF. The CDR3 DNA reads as TGCGCCAGCAGCTTGGAGGGCAGCTCCTACAATGAGCAGTTCTTC.

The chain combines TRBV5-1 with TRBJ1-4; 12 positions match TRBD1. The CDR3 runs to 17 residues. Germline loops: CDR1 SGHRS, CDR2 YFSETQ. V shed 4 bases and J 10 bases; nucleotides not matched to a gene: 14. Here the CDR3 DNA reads TGCGCCAGCAGCCAATCAACGGGGGGACAGGGGGCGCGAAAACTGTTTTTT. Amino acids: CASSQSTGGQGARKLFF.

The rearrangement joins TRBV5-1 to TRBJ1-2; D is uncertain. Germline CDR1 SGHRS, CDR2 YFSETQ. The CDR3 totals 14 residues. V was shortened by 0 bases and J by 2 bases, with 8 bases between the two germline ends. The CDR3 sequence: CASSLVGSNYGYTF. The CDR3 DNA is TGCGCCAGCAGCTTGGTTGGATCGAACTATGGCTACACCTTC.

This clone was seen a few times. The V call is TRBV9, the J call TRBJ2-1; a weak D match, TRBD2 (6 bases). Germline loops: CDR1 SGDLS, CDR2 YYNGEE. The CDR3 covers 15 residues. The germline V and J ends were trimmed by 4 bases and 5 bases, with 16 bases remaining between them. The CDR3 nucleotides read TGTGCCAGCAGCTCTTACGGGACTTACAACAATGAGCAGTTCTTC. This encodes CASSSYGTYNNEQFF. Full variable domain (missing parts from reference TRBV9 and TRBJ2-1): DSGVTQTPKHLITATGQRVTLRCSPRSGDLSVYWYQQSLDQGLQFLIQYYNGEERAKGNILERFSAQQFPDLHSELNLSSLELGDSALYFCASSSYGTYNNEQFFGPGTRLTVL.

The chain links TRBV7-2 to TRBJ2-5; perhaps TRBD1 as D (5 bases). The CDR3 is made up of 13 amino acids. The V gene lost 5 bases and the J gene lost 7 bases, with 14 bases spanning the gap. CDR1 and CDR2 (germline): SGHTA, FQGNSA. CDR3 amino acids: CASSNQGQGTQYF. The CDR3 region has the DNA TGTGCCAGCAGCAACCAGGGTCAGGGGACCCAGTACTTC. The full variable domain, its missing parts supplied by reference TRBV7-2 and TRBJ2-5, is GAGVSQSPSNKVTEKGKDVELRCDPISGHTALYWYRQSLGQGLEFLIYFQGNSAPDKSGLPSDRFSAERTGGSVSTLTIQRTQQEDSAVYLCASSNQGQGTQYFGPGTRLLVL.

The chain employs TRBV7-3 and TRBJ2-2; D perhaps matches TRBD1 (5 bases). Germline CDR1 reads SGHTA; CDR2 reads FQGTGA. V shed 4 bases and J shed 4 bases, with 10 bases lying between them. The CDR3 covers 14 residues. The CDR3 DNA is TGTGCCAGCAGCTCCGGACAACTCACCGGGGAGCTGTTTTTT. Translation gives CASSSGQLTGELFF.

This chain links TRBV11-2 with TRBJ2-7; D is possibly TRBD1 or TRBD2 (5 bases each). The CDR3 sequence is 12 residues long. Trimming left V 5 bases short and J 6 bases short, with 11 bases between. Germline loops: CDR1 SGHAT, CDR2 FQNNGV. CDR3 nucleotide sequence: TGTGCCAGCAGCCTGGGACCGTTCGAGCAGTACTTC. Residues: CASSLGPFEQYF.

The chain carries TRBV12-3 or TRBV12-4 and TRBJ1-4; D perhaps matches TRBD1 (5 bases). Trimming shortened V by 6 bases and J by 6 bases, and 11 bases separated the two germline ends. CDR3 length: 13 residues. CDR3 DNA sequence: TGTGCCAGCAGCTGGGGCGGGGATGAAAAACTGTTTTTT. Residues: CASSWGGDEKLFF.

The DNA for the CDR3 is TGTGCCAGCAGCCGTAATCAGGGGAACACTGAAGCTTTCTTT. Residues: CASSRNQGNTEAFF. This sequence joins TRBV7-9 and TRBJ1-1; a weak D match, TRBD1 (5 bases). The germline V and J ends were trimmed by 5 bases and 1 base, with 11 bases remaining between them. Looked up from germline, CDR1 is SEHNR and CDR2 is FQNEAQ (reference sequence). The CDR3 extends over 14 amino acids.

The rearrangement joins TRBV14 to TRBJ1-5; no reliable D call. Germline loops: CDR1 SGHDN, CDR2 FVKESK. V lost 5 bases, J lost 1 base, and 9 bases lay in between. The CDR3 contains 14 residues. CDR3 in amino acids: CASSVRGSNQPQHF. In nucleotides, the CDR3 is TGTGCCAGCAGCGTACGTGGAAGCAATCAGCCCCAGCATTTT.

The CDR3 region has the DNA TGCGCCAGCAGCTTGGCGCAAGAAGGGTCTGAAGCTTTCTTT. As protein: CASSLAQEGSEAFF. V and J are TRBV5-1 and TRBJ1-1; no definite D call. Germline V lookup: CDR1 SGHRS, CDR2 YFSETQ. CDR3 length: 14 residues. The V end lost 0 bases, the J end lost 6 bases, and 12 bases lay between the germline ends.

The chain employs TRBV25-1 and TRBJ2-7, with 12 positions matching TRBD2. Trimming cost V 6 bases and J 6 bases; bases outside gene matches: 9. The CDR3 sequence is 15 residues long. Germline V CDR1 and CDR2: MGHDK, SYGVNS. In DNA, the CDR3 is TGTGCCAGCAGGAAGACTAGCGGGAGCCTGGGCGAGCAGTACTTC. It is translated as CASRKTSGSLGEQYF.

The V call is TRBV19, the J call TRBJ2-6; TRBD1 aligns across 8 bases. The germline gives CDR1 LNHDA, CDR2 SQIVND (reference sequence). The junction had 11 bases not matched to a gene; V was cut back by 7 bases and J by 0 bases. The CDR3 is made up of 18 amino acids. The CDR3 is CASKRGAGGLSGANVLTF. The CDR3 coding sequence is TGTGCCAGTAAACGAGGGGCAGGGGGCCTCTCTGGGGCCAACGTCCTGACTTTC.

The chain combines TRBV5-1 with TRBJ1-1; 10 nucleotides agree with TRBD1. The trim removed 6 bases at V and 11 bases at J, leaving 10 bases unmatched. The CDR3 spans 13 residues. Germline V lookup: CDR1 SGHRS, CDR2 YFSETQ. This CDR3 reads CASTSGTGDWAFF. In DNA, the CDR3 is TGCGCCAGCACGTCCGGGACAGGGGATTGGGCTTTCTTT.

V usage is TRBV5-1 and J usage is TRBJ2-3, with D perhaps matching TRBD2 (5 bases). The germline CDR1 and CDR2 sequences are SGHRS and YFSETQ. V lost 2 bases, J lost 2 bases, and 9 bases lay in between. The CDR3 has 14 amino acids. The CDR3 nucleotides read TGCGCCAGCAGCTTAGGCGGGCCCACAGATACGCAGTATTTT. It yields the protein CASSLGGPTDTQYF.

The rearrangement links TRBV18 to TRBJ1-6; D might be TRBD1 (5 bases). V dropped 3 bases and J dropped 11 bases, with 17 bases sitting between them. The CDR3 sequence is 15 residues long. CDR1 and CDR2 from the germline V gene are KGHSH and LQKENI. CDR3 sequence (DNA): TGTGCCAGCTCACCCCTGGACACGGAGCAGGCACCCCTCCACTTT. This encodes CASSPLDTEQAPLHF.

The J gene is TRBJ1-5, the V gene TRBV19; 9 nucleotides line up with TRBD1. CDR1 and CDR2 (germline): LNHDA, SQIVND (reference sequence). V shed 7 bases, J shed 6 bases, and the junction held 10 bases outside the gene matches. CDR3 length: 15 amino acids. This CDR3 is CASTQQGAGFQPQHF. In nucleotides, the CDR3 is TGTGCCAGTACCCAACAGGGGGCAGGATTTCAGCCCCAGCATTTT. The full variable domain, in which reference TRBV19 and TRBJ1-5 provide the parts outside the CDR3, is DGGITQSPKYLFRKEGQNVTLSCEQNLNHDAMYWYRQDPGQGLRLIYYSQIVNDFQKGDIAEGYSVSREKKESFPLTVTSAQKNPTAFYLCASTQQGAGFQPQHFGDGTRLSIL.

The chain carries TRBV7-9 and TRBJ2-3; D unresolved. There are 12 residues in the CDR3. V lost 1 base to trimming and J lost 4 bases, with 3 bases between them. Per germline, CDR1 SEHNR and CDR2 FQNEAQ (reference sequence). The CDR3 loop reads CASSLVADTQYF. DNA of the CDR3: TGTGCCAGCAGCTTAGTCGCAGATACGCAGTATTTT.

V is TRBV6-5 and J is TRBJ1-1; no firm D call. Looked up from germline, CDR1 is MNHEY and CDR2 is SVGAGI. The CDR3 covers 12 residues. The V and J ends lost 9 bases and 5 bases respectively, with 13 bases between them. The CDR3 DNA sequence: TGTGCCAGTCATTACCAAGAGACTGAAGCTTTCTTT. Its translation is CASHYQETEAFF.

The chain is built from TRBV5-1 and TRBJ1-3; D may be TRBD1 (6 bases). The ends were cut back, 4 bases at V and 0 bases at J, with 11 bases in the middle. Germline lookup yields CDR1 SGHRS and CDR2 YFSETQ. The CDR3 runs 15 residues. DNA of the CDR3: TGCGCCAGCAGCCCGGCCAGGGGCTCTGGAAACACCATATATTTT. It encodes CASSPARGSGNTIYF.